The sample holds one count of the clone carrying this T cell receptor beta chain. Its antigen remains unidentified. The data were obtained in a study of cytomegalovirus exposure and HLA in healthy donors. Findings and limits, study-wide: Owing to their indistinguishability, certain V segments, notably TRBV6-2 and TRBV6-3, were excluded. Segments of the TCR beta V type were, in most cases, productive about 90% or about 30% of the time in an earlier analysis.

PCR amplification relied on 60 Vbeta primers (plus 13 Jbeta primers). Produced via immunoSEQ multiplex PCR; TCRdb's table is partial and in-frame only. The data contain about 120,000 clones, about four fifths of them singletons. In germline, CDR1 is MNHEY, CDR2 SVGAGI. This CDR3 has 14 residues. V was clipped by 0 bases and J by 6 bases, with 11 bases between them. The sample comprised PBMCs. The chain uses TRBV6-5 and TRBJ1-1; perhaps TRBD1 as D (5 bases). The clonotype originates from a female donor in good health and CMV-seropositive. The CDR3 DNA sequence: TGTGCCAGCAGTTACTCTGGGACTGTGGCTGAAGCTTTCTTT. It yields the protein CASSYSGTVAEAFF.